One and the same sample provided the 24 T cell receptor beta chains below, sequenced in a study of T cells after yellow fever vaccination. Using its own MiXCR run on the 5' RACE reads, TCRdb lists one record per CDR3 protein. Seen here are 300,000 to 350,000 distinct CDR3 sequences, about 7.8% observed once, and the top ten hold roughly 15%. The sequences come from PBMCs, collected about 41 days after the first yellow fever vaccination. The origin of the receptors is a man younger than 35 who received the YFV17D yellow fever vaccine.

The rearrangement uses TRBV7-2 and TRBJ2-7; 8 nucleotides match TRBD2. CDR1 SGHTA and CDR2 FQGNSA come from the germline V gene. V lost 6 bases and J lost 9; bases outside the gene matches: 16. This CDR3 comprises 15 residues. The CDR3 protein is CASSSGTRDPEAQYF. In DNA form, the CDR3 reads TGTGCCAGCAGTTCCGGGACTAGAGACCCAGAGGCGCAGTACTTC.

This clonotype has only a few counts. The V and J genes are TRBV4-1 and TRBJ2-7; no definite D call. The V end was cut by 1 base, the J end by 4 bases, with 8 bases between. The CDR3 is made up of 13 amino acids. From germline, CDR1 is MGHRA and CDR2 YSYEKL. The CDR3 sequence: CASSQVSVYEQYF. CDR3 DNA sequence: TGCGCCAGCAGCCAAGTATCCGTGTACGAGCAGTACTTC.

This clonotype appeared a few times. This rearrangement joins TRBV7-3 to TRBJ1-2; unclear D gene. Germline CDR1 is SGHTA and CDR2 is FQGTGA. Trimming left V 3 bases short and J 7 bases short, with 12 bases between. The CDR3 spans 13 residues. The CDR3, as DNA: TGTGCCAGCAGCTTCAAGAAGGAGGGTGGCTACACCTTC. Amino acid sequence: CASSFKKEGGYTF.

V gene TRBV7-6 combines with J gene TRBJ2-1; D may be TRBD2 (6 bases). This CDR3 has 13 residues. Per the germline V gene, CDR1 is SGHVS and CDR2 is FNYEAQ. V was shortened by 1 base and J by 8 bases, with 9 bases between the two germline ends. The DNA for the CDR3 is TGTGCCAGCAGCTTAGTGCCGGGGGATGAGCAGTTCTTC. Protein product: CASSLVPGDEQFF.

This clonotype was detected ten times or more. This rearrangement joins TRBV5-1 to TRBJ1-1; D may be TRBD1 (5 bases). Per germline, CDR1 SGHRS and CDR2 YFSETQ. The V end was cut by 0 bases, the J end by 4 bases, with 13 bases between. The CDR3 is 15 amino acids. Here the CDR3 reads CASSLVWGLSTEAFF. In DNA, the CDR3 is TGCGCCAGCAGCTTGGTTTGGGGGTTGAGCACTGAAGCTTTCTTT.

The chain combines TRBV4-3 with TRBJ2-5; TRBD2 agrees at 8 bases. Looked up from germline, CDR1 is LGHNA and CDR2 is YSLEER. This CDR3 region has 16 residues. V shed 0 bases, J shed 3 bases, and the junction held 6 bases outside the gene matches. The CDR3 loop reads CASSQDTGSGKETQYF. The CDR3 DNA reads TGCGCCAGCAGCCAAGATACGGGTAGCGGGAAAGAGACCCAGTACTTC.

This chain links TRBV7-2 with TRBJ2-1, with 8 bases matching TRBD2. V gave up 3 bases and J gave up 3 bases; unmatched junction bases: 10. From germline, CDR1 is SGHTA and CDR2 FQGNSA. The CDR3 spans 17 residues. CDR3 residues: CASSFLGGGGIYNEQFF. CDR3 in DNA: TGTGCCAGCAGCTTCCTGGGCGGCGGGGGGATCTACAATGAGCAGTTCTTC.

This clonotype was detected a few times. The chain joins TRBV2 to TRBJ2-6; D call uncertain. The CDR3 consists of 16 residues. Germline V lookup: CDR1 SNHLY, CDR2 FYNNEI. V was trimmed by 8 bases and J by 0 bases, leaving 14 bases between them. CDR3 in amino acids: CASREPRSSGANVLTF. The DNA of the CDR3 is TGTGCCAGCCGCGAGCCCCGAAGCTCTGGGGCCAACGTCCTGACTTTC. Filled out from reference TRBV2 and TRBJ2-6, the complete variable domain reads EPEVTQTPSHQVTQMGQEVILRCVPISNHLYFYWYRQILGQKVEFLVSFYNNEISEKSEIFDDQFSVERPDGSNFTLKIRSTKLEDSAMYFCASREPRSSGANVLTFGAGSRLTVL.

This clonotype was counted between two and nine times. Mismatch with germline at one junction end may stem from a read error. V gene TRBV7-9 combines with J gene TRBJ1-2; D gene unclear. The germline V gene encodes CDR1 SEHNR and CDR2 FQNEAQ (reference sequence). The CDR3 runs to 13 residues. The CDR3 DNA sequence: TGTGCCAGCAGCTTAAGAGGGCGGATCGGCTGCACCTTC. As protein: CASSLRGRIGCTF.

This clonotype was counted many times. The chain couples TRBV20-1 to TRBJ1-5; D might be TRBD1 (5 bases). Trimming shortened V by 0 bases and J by 0 bases, and 9 bases separated the two germline ends. The CDR3 loop spans 15 amino acids. Germline assignment: CDR1 DFQATT and CDR2 SNEGSKA (reference sequence). The CDR3 loop reads CSARDQGYSNQPQHF. As DNA, the CDR3 is TGCAGTGCTAGAGATCAGGGATATAGCAATCAGCCCCAGCATTTT.

V is TRBV19 and J is TRBJ2-5; TRBD1 matches at 7 bases. CDR1 and CDR2 (germline): LNHDA, SQIVND (reference sequence). CDR3 length: 13 amino acids. The J segment lost 5 bases and the V segment lost 8 bases, leaving 8 bases of the junction unmatched. The CDR3 nucleotides read TGTGCCAGTGGGGACAGCCTTATGGAGACCCAGTACTTC. It yields the protein CASGDSLMETQYF.

CDR3 DNA sequence: TGCGCCAGCAGCTTGGCAGGACTAGCGGGGGCGAGCGATGAGCAGTTCTTC. Translated: CASSLAGLAGASDEQFF. The genes are TRBV5-1 and TRBJ2-1; TRBD2 matches 13 bases. In germline, CDR1 is SGHRS, CDR2 YFSETQ. Trimming removed 0 bases from V and 8 bases from J; junction bases left unmatched: 8. The CDR3 is 17 amino acids.

At least ten counts were recorded for this clonotype. The chain joins TRBV3-1 to TRBJ2-1, with 10 bases fitting TRBD2. The CDR3 has 14 residues. Germline CDR1 reads LGHDT; CDR2 reads YNNKEL (reference sequence). With V trimmed by 9 bases and J by 4 bases, 6 bases remained unmatched. The CDR3 protein is CARLTSGEYNEQFF. For the CDR3, the DNA is TGTGCCAGACTAACTAGCGGGGAGTACAATGAGCAGTTCTTC.

This rearrangement joins TRBV7-2 to TRBJ2-7; D may be TRBD2 (6 bases). Trimming cost V 1 base and J 3 bases, with 13 bases left between them. Germline CDR1 is SGHTA and CDR2 is FQGNSA. CDR3 length: 15 amino acids. The CDR3 sequence is CTSSLGVGGYYEQYV. In nucleotides, the CDR3 is TGTACCAGCAGCTTAGGTGTCGGGGGATACTACGAGCAGTACGTC.

V and J are TRBV30 and TRBJ2-3, with TRBD2 matching over 9 bases. With V trimmed by 3 bases and J by 2 bases, 6 bases remained unmatched. Germline assignment: CDR1 GTSNPN and CDR2 SVGIG (reference sequence). This CDR3 contains 15 residues. The CDR3 reads CAWSKTSGLTDTQYF. In DNA form, the CDR3 reads TGTGCCTGGAGCAAGACTAGCGGACTCACAGATACGCAGTATTTT.

The sample holds a few counts of this clonotype. The chain carries TRBV7-6 and TRBJ2-3; TRBD1 agrees at 11 bases. Germline V lookup: CDR1 SGHVS, CDR2 FNYEAQ. The CDR3 runs 16 residues. Trimming cost V 5 bases and J 2 bases; bases outside gene matches: 6. The CDR3 nucleotides are TGTGCCAGCAGCCGAAGGGACAGGGGGGCCACAGATACGCAGTATTTT. Translation gives CASSRRDRGATDTQYF. Full variable domain (outside the CDR3, taken from reference TRBV7-6 and TRBJ2-3): GAGVSQSPRYKVTKRGQDVALRCDPISGHVSLYWYRQALGQGPEFLTYFNYEAQQDKSGLPNDRFSAERPEGSISTLTIQRTEQRDSAMYRCASSRRDRGATDTQYFGPGTRLTVL.

The chain links TRBV24-1 to TRBJ2-2; 8 nucleotides line up with TRBD1. This CDR3 has 17 residues. The ends lost 0 bases at V and 4 bases at J; junction bases unmatched: 6. Germline V CDR1 and CDR2: KGHDR, SFDVKD. The CDR3 spells CATSDLRGQGATGELFF. In DNA, the CDR3 is TGTGCCACCAGTGATTTGAGGGGCCAGGGGGCCACCGGGGAGCTGTTTTTT.

This clonotype was recorded at least ten times. The rearrangement joins TRBV5-1 to TRBJ2-7, with D possibly matching TRBD1 (6 bases). There are 17 residues in the CDR3. V was shortened by 4 bases and J by 2 bases, with 22 bases between the two germline ends. Germline V gene data show CDR1 as SGHRS and CDR2 as YFSETQ. Here the CDR3 reads CASSLDRLLPNTYEQYF. CDR3 DNA sequence: TGCGCCAGCAGCCTGGACAGACTCCTACCGAATACCTACGAGCAGTACTTC.

The chain combines TRBV5-4 with TRBJ2-3; 8 bases fit TRBD2. Unmatched junction bases numbered 3, after V lost 9 bases and J lost 0 bases. The CDR3 extends over 13 amino acids. Germline V gene lookup returns CDR1 SGHNT and CDR2 YYREEE (reference sequence). The CDR3 DNA follows: TGTGCCAACGGGGGGGGGAGCACAGATACGCAGTATTTT. This codes for CANGGGSTDTQYF.

This clonotype was observed a few times. The chain carries TRBV10-3 and TRBJ2-1; D is undetermined. Looked up from germline, CDR1 is ENHRY and CDR2 is SYGVKD. The CDR3 spans 16 residues. V was clipped by 1 base and J by 2 bases, with 12 bases between them. Here the CDR3 reads CAISEFIQDPYNEQFF. CDR3 in DNA: TGTGCCATCAGTGAGTTCATCCAGGACCCCTACAATGAGCAGTTCTTC.

This clonotype has at least ten counts. This chain uses TRBV29-1 with TRBJ2-2; D perhaps matches TRBD2 (6 bases). In germline, CDR1 is SQVTM, CDR2 ANQGSEA. V was trimmed by 4 bases and J by 4 bases, leaving 13 bases between them. CDR3 length: 14 residues. The CDR3 DNA reads as TGCAGCGTTGCGGGAGATTTTAGCACCGGGGAGCTGTTTTTT. Its protein product is CSVAGDFSTGELFF.

The rearrangement uses TRBV12-1 and TRBJ2-1; TRBD2, the D gene given by the table, was not confirmed from the DNA. TRBV12-1 is designated a pseudogene. CDR3 length: 15 residues. The CDR3 here is CASSLGLAGLNEQFF. The CDR3 DNA follows: TGTGCCAGCAGCCTTGGACTAGCGGGGTTAAATGAGCAGTTCTTC.

Only a few counts were recorded for this clonotype. This chain uses TRBV7-2 with TRBJ2-1; 9 bases align to TRBD1. CDR3 length: 14 residues. Germline V CDR1 and CDR2: SGHTA, FQGNSA. V was pared by 5 bases and J by 6 bases, with 5 bases of the junction left unmatched. CDR3 amino acids: CASSNEQGANEQFF. The CDR3 coding sequence is TGTGCCAGCAGCAACGAACAGGGGGCCAATGAGCAGTTCTTC.

The table lists this clonotype with many counts. The chain combines TRBV29-1 with TRBJ1-2; the match to TRBD1 covers 11 bases. The CDR3 sequence is 13 residues long. V shed 7 bases and J 3 bases; nucleotides not matched to a gene: 4. Germline lookup yields CDR1 SQVTM and CDR2 ANQGSEA. The CDR3 DNA reads as TGCAGCGCCAGGACAGGGGGCGACTATGGCTACACCTTC. Its protein is CSARTGGDYGYTF. Based on the CDR3 plus reference TRBV29-1 and TRBJ1-2, the full variable domain is SAVISQKPSRDICQRGTSLTIQCQVDSQVTMMFWYRQQPGQSLTLIATANQGSEATYESGFVIDKFPISRPNLTFSTLTVSNMSPEDSSIYLCSARTGGDYGYTFGSGTRLTVV.